Below, 2 T cell receptor beta chains from the same sample are listed, as sequenced in a study of cytomegalovirus exposure and HLA in healthy donors. It was with 60 Vbeta and 13 Jbeta primers that the PCR ran. Repertoires were generated with immunoSEQ multiplex PCR, while TCRdb's copy carries only in-frame clones and drops some. The sample holds some 110,000 clones, around 80% seen once. Sample: PBMCs. These receptors were collected from a man aged 18 to 29 in good health and CMV-seronegative.

The gene calls are TRBV28 and TRBJ1-1, with 7 bases identical to TRBD1. V was pared by 3 bases and J by 0 bases, with 1 base of the junction left unmatched. The germline V gene encodes CDR1 MDHEN and CDR2 SYDVKM. The CDR3 is 14 residues long. The CDR3 sequence is CASSLDRMNTEAFF. The CDR3 nucleotides read TGTGCCAGCAGTTTGGACAGGATGAACACTGAAGCTTTCTTT.

The chain uses TRBV7-2 and TRBJ1-2, with 8 bases aligning to TRBD1. This CDR3 spans 16 amino acids. Germline CDR1 is SGHTA and CDR2 is FQGNSA. After removal of 2 bases from V and 8 bases from J, the junction contained 13 bases not matched to a gene. In nucleotides, the CDR3 is TGTGCCAGCAGCTTACTGAGTTTGGACAGGGTTGGGGGCTACACCTTC. Amino acids: CASSLLSLDRVGGYTF.